The 5 T cell receptor beta chains reported below all come from one sample, sequenced in a study of PD-1 blockade in mismatch repair-deficient tumors. Sequencing used immunoSEQ multiplex PCR; TCRdb keeps in-frame clones, though not all of them. The sample lists 90,000 to 130,000 clones; about 74% were seen once. This specimen consisted of peripheral blood, obtained roughly 60 weeks after starting pembrolizumab. The receptors were gathered from an adult with mismatch repair-deficient cancer.

The chain carries TRBV9 and TRBJ2-7; perhaps TRBD1 as D (6 bases). CDR3 size: 14 residues. Germline values: CDR1 SGDLS, CDR2 YYNGEE. Trimming removed 4 bases at V and 0 bases at J, with 11 bases between. Written as DNA, the CDR3 is TGTGCCAGCAGCCCAGGGACAACCTCCTACGAGCAGTACTTC. It codes for CASSPGTTSYEQYF.

The chain uses TRBV5-1 and TRBJ2-5, with 16 positions matching TRBD2. The germline V gene encodes CDR1 SGHRS and CDR2 YFSETQ. J gave up 5 bases and V 4 bases, and 5 bases lay outside the gene matches. The CDR3 contains 16 residues. The CDR3 DNA reads as TGCGCCAGCAGCCCCGGGACTAGCGGGAGGGTGGAGACCCAGTACTTC. It is translated as CASSPGTSGRVETQYF.

The rearrangement uses TRBV6-1 and TRBJ2-7, with 9 bases fitting TRBD2. Germline V gene sequence: CDR1 MNHNS, CDR2 SASEGT. CDR3 length: 12 amino acids. The V and J ends lost 6 bases and 8 bases, in that order; junction bases with no gene match: 5. The CDR3: CASRSSGAKQYF. The CDR3 DNA reads as TGTGCCAGCAGGTCTAGCGGGGCTAAGCAGTACTTC.

The genes are TRBV7-2 and TRBJ1-5; D uncertain. Trimming shortened V by 5 bases and J by 3 bases, and 14 bases separated the two germline ends. From germline, CDR1 is SGHTA and CDR2 FQGNSA. CDR3 size: 15 residues. CDR3 sequence (DNA): TGTGCCAGCAGCCCCCGGCGGGGTAACAATCAGCCCCAGCATTTT. Protein sequence: CASSPRRGNNQPQHF.

CDR3 bases: TGTGCCAGCAGCTTGCTTCCCGGGGAGCTGTTTTTT. It encodes CASSLLPGELFF. V usage is TRBV13 and J usage is TRBJ2-2; no definite D call. The CDR3 has 12 amino acids. CDR1 PRHDT and CDR2 FYEKMQ come from the germline V gene (reference sequence). V was trimmed by 3 bases and J by 6 bases, leaving 5 bases between them. Full variable domain (remainder filled in from reference TRBV13 and TRBJ2-2): AAGVIQSPRHLIKEKRETATLKCYPIPRHDTVYWYQQGPGQDPQFLISFYEKMQSDKGSIPDRFSAQQFSDYHSELNMSSLELGDSALYFCASSLLPGELFFGEGSRLTVL.